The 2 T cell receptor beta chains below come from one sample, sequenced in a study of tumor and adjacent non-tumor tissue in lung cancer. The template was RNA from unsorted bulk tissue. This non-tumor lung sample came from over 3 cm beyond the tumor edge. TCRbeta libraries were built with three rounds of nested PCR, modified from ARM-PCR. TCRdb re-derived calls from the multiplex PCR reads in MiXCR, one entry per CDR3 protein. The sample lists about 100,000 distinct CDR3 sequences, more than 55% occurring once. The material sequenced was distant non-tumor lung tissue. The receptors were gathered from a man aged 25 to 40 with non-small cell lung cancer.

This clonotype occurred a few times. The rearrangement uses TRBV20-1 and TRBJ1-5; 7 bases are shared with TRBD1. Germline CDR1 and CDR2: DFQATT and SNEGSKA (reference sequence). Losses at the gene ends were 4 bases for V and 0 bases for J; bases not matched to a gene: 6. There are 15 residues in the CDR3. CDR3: CSANLGTASNQPQHF. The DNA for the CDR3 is TGCAGTGCTAATCTCGGGACAGCTAGCAATCAGCCCCAGCATTTT.

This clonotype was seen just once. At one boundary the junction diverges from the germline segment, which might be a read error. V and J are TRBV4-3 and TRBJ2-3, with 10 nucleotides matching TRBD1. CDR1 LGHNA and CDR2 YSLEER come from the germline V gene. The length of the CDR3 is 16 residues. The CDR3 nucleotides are TGCGCCAGCAGCCAAGATGCGACAGGGGGCGGGTTTACGCAGCAATTT. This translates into CASSQDATGGGFTQQF.